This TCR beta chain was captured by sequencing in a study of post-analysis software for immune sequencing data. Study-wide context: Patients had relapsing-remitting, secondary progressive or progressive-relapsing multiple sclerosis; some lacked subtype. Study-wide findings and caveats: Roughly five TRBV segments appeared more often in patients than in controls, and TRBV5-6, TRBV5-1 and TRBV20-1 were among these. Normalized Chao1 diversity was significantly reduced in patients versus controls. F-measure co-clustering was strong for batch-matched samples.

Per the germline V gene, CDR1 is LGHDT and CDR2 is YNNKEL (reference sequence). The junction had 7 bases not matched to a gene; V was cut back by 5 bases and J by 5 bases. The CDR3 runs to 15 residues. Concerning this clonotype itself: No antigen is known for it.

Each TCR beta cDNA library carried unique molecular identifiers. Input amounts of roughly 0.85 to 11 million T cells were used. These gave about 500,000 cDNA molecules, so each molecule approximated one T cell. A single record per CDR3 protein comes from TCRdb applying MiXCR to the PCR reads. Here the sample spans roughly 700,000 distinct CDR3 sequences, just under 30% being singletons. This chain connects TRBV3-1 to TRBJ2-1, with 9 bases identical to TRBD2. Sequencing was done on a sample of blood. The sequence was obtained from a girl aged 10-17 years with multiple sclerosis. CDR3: CASSEGLAVHNEQFF. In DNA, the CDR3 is TGTGCCAGCAGCGAGGGACTAGCCGTCCACAATGAGCAGTTCTTC.